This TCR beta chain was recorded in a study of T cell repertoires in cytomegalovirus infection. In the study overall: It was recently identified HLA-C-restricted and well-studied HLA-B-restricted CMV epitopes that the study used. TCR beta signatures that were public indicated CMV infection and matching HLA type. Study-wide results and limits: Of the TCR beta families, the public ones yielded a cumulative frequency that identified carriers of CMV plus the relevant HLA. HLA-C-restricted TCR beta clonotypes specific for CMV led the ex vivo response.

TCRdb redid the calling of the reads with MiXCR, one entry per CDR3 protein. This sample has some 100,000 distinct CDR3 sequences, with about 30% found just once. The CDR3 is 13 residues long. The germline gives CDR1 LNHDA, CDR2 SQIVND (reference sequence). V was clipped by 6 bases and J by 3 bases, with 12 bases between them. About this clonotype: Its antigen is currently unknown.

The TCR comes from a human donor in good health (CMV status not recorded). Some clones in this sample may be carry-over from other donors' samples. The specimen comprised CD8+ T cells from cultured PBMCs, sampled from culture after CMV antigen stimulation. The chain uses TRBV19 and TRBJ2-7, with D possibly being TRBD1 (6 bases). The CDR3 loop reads CASSYGQLYEQYF. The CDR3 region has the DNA TGTGCCAGTAGCTACGGACAGCTCTACGAGCAGTACTTC.